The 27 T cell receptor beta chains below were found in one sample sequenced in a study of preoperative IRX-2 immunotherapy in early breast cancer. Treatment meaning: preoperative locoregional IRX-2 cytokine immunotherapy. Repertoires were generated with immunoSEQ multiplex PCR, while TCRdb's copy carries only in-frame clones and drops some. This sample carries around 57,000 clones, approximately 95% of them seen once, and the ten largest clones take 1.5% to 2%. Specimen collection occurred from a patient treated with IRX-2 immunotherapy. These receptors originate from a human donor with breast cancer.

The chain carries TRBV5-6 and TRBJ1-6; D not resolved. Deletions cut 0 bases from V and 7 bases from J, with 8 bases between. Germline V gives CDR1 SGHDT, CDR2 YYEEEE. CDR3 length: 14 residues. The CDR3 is CASSLGSMNSPLHF. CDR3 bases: TGTGCCAGCAGCTTGGGGTCCATGAATTCACCCCTCCACTTT.

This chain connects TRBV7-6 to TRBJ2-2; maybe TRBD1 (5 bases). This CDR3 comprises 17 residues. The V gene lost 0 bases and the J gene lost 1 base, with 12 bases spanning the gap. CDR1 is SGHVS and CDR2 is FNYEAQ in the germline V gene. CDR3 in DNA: TGTGCCAGCAGCTTAGCACAGGCCCACTTGAACACCGGGGAGCTGTTTTTT. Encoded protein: CASSLAQAHLNTGELFF. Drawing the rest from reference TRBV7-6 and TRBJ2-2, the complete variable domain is GAGVSQSPRYKVTKRGQDVALRCDPISGHVSLYWYRQALGQGPEFLTYFNYEAQQDKSGLPNDRFSAERPEGSISTLTIQRTEQRDSAMYRCASSLAQAHLNTGELFFGEGSRLTVL.

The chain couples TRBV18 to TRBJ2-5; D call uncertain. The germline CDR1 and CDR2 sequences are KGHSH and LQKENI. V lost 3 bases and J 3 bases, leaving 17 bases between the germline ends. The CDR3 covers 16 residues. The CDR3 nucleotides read TGTGCCAGCTCACCCGTCTTAATCGCAGAAAAAGAGACCCAGTACTTC. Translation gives CASSPVLIAEKETQYF.

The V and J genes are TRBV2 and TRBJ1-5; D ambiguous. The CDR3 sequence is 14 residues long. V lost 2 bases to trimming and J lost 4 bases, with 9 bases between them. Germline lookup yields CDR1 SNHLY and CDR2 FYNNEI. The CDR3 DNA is TGTGCCAGCAGTGAACGGCAGTTAAATCAGCCCCAGCATTTT. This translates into CASSERQLNQPQHF.

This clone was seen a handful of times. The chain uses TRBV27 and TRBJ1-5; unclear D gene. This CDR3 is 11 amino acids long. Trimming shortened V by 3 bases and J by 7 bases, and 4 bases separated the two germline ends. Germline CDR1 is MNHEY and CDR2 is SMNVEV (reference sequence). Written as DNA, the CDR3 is TGTGCCAGCAGTTTTCAACAGCCCCAGCATTTT. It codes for CASSFQQPQHF.

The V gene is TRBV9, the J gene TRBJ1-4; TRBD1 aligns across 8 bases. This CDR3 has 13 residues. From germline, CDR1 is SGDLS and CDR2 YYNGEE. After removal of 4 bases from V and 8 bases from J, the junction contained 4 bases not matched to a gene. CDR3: CASSLQGEEKLFF. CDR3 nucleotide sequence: TGTGCCAGCAGCTTACAGGGGGAGGAAAAACTGTTTTTT.

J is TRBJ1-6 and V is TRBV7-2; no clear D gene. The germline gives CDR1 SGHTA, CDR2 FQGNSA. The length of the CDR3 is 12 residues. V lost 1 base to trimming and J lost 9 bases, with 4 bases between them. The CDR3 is CASSLVLSPLHF. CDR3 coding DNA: TGTGCCAGCAGCTTAGTTCTTTCACCCCTCCACTTT. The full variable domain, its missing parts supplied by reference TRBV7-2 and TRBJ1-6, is GAGVSQSPSNKVTEKGKDVELRCDPISGHTALYWYRQSLGQGLEFLIYFQGNSAPDKSGLPSDRFSAERTGGSVSTLTIQRTQQEDSAVYLCASSLVLSPLHFGNGTRLTVT.

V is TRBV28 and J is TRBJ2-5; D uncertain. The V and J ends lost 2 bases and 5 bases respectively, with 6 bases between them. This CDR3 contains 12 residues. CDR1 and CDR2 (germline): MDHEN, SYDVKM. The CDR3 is CASSLRAETQYF. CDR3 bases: TGTGCCAGCAGTTTACGGGCTGAGACCCAGTACTTC.

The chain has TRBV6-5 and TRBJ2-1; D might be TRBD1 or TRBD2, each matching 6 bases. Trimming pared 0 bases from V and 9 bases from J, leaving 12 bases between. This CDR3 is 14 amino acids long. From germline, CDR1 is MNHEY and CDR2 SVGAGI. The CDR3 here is CASSYSTGRGEQFF. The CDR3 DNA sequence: TGTGCCAGCAGTTACTCAACAGGGCGGGGTGAGCAGTTCTTC.

The CDR3 DNA sequence: TGTGCCAGCACCTCTATCTTCGGGACCAATGGGGGGGAAAAACTGTTTTTT. This translates into CASTSIFGTNGGEKLFF. The V call is TRBV6-4, the J call TRBJ1-4, with D possibly being TRBD1 (5 bases). Trimming left V 7 bases short and J 8 bases short, with 26 bases between. This CDR3 is built from 17 residues. Germline V gene sequence: CDR1 MRHNA, CDR2 SNTAGT.

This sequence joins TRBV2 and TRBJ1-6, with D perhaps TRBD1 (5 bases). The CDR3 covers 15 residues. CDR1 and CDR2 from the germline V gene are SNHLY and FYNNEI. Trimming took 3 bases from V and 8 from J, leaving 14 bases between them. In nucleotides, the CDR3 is TGTGCCAGCAGTGAGGAGGCAGGGAGTGATTCACCCCTCCACTTT. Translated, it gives CASSEEAGSDSPLHF.

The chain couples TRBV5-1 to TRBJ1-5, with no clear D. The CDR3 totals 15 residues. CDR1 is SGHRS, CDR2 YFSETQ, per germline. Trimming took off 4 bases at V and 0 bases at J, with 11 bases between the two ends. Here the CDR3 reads CASSRDPNSNQPQHF. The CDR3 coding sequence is TGCGCCAGCAGCCGTGACCCTAATAGCAATCAGCCCCAGCATTTT. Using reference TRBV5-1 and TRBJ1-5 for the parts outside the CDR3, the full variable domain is KAGVTQTPRYLIKTRGQQVTLSCSPISGHRSVSWYQQTPGQGLQFLFEYFSETQRNKGNFPGRFSGRQFSNSRSEMNVSTLELGDSALYLCASSRDPNSNQPQHFGDGTRLSIL.

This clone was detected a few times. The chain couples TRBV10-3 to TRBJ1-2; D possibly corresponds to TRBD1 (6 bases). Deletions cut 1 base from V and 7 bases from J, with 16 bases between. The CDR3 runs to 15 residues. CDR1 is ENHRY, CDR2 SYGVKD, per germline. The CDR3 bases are TGTGCCATCAGTGAGTGGATTGAGACAGGAGGTGGCTACACCTTC. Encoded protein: CAISEWIETGGGYTF.

CDR3 sequence: CASSPPRGQGAGTDTQYF. For the CDR3, the DNA is TGTGCCAGCAGCCCCCCCCGCGGACAGGGGGCCGGGACAGATACGCAGTATTTT. This sequence joins TRBV9 and TRBJ2-3; 11 bases are shared with TRBD1. The junction had 13 bases not matched to a gene; V was cut back by 4 bases and J by 3 bases. Germline lookup yields CDR1 SGDLS and CDR2 YYNGEE. The CDR3 spans 18 residues.

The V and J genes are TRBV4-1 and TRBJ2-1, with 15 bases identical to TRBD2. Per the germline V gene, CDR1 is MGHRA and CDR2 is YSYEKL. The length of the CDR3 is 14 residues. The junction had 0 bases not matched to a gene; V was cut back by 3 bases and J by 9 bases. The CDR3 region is CASSQGLAGGEQFF. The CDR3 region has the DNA TGCGCCAGCAGCCAGGGACTAGCGGGAGGTGAGCAGTTCTTC.

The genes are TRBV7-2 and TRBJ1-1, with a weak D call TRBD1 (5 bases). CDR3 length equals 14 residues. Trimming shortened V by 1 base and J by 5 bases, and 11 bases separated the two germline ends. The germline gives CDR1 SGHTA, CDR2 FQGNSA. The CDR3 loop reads CASSLGPRGTEAFF. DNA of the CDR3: TGTGCCAGCAGCTTAGGCCCCCGGGGGACTGAAGCTTTCTTT.

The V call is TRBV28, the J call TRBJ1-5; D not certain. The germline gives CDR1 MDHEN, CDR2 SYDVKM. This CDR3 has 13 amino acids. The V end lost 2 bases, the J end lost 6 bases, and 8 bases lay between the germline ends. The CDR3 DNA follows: TGTGCCAGCAGTTTAATACGGGGTCAGCCCCAGCATTTT. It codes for CASSLIRGQPQHF.

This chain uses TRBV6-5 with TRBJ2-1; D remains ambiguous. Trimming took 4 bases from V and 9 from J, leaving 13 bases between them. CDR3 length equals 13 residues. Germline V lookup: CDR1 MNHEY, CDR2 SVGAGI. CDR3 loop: CASSSPPHGEQFF. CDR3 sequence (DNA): TGTGCCAGCAGTTCCCCACCCCACGGTGAGCAGTTCTTC.

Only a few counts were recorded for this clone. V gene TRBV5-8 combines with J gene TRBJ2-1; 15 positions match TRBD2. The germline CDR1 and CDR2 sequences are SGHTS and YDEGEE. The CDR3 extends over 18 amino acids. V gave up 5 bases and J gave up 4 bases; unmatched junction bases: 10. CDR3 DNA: TGTGCCAGCAGGACGGGACTAGCGGGAGGCCAATCTTACAATGAGCAGTTCTTC. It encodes CASRTGLAGGQSYNEQFF.

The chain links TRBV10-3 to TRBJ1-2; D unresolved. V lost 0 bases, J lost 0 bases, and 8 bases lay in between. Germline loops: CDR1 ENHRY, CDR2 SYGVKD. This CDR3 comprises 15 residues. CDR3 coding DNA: TGTGCCATCAGTGAGTCCTTAGTCTCTAACTATGGCTACACCTTC. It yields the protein CAISESLVSNYGYTF.

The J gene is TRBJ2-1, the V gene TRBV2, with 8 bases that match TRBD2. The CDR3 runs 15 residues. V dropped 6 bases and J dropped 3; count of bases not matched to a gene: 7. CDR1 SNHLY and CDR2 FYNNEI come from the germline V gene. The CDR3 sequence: CASRTGLALYNEQFF. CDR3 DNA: TGTGCCAGCAGGACAGGACTAGCCCTCTACAATGAGCAGTTCTTC.

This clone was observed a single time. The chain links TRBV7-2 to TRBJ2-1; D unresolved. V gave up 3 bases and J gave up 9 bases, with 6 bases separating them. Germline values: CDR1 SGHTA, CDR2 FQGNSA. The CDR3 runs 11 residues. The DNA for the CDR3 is TGTGCCAGCAGCTTGTCGGGTGAGCAGTTCTTC. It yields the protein CASSLSGEQFF.

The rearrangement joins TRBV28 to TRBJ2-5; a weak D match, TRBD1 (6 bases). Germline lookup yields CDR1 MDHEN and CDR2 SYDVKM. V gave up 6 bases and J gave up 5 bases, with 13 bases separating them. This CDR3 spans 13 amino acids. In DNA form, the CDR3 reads TGTGCCAGCAGACCGGGACAAGGCGAGACCCAGTACTTC. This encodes CASRPGQGETQYF.

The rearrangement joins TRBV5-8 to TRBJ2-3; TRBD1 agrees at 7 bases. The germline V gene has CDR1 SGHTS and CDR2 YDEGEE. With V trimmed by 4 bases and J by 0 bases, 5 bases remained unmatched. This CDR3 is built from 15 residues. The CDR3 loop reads CASSRGQSSTDTQYF. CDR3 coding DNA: TGTGCCAGCAGCCGGGGACAGTCTAGCACAGATACGCAGTATTTT.

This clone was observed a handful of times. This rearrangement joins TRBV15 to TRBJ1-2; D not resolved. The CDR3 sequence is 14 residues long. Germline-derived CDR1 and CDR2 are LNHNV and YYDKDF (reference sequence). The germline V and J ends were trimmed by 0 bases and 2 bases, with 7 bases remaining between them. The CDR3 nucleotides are TGTGCCACCAGCAGAGACCCGGTGAACTATGGCTACACCTTC. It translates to CATSRDPVNYGYTF.

The CDR3 DNA reads TGTGCCAGCAGCTTAGGGTCGGGACACGGCTACACCTTC. It yields the protein CASSLGSGHGYTF. V usage is TRBV5-6 and J usage is TRBJ1-2, with D perhaps TRBD1 (6 bases). Per germline, CDR1 SGHDT and CDR2 YYEEEE. V lost 2 bases and J lost 8, with 13 bases in between. This CDR3 contains 13 residues.

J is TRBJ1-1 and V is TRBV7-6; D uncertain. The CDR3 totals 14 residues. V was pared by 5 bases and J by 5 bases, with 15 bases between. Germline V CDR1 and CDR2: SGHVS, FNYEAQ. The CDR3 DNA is TGTGCCAGCAGCGTAGGGTCTGCTCTAACTGAAGCTTTCTTT. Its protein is CASSVGSALTEAFF.